Given below is one T cell receptor (beta chain) in context. The germline V gene has CDR1 MDHEN and CDR2 SYDVKM. Trimming removed 3 bases from V and 5 bases from J, with 4 bases in between. CDR3 length: 12 residues. The data belong to a study of blood T cell repertoires in COVID-19. Profiled with immunoSEQ multiplex PCR; TCRdb holds only in-frame clones, not every one. The sample holds 290,000 or so clones; around 90% are singletons and the top ten take roughly 2.1%. The V call is TRBV28, the J call TRBJ1-4; D not certain. The clonotype was recovered from a man younger than 30 with active or convalescent COVID-19. Sequenced material: peripheral blood. The DNA for the CDR3 is TGTGCCAGCAGTTTCGGGAATGAAAAACTGTTTTTT. Translated: CASSFGNEKLFF.